The table lists the clone carrying this TCR beta chain with a count of one. The antigen is unknown. The sample is drawn from a study of PD-1 blockade in classical Hodgkin lymphoma. General study points: Newly diagnosed patients were reported to start with lower TCR diversity than healthy donors.

TCRdb's table, derived via immunoSEQ multiplex PCR, lists solely in-frame clones and lacks some. The sample has more than 25,000 clones, roughly 90% seen once. The CDR3 runs to 13 residues. Time point in this sample: newly diagnosed, previously untreated cHL patient sample. Magnetic negative selection was used to purify CD4+ T cells from PBMCs that had been thawed. The sequenced material came from CD4+ T cells from blood. This clonotype originated in a human donor with classical Hodgkin lymphoma. The chain carries TRBV1 and TRBJ2-7. TRBV1 is described as a pseudogene. CDR3 sequence: CTSSRGRFYEQYF. CDR3 coding DNA: TGCACCAGCAGCCGGGGGAGATTCTACGAGCAGTACTTC.